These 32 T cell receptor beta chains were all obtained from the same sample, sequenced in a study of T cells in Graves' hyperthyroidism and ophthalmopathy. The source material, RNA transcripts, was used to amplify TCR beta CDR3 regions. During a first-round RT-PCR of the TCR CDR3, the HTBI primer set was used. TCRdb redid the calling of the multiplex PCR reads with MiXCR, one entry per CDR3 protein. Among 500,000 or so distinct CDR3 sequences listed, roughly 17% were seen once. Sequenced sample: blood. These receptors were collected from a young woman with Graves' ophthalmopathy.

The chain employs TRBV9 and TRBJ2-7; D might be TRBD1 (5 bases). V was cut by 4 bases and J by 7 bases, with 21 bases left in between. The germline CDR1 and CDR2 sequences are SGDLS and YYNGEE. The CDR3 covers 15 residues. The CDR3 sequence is CASSQDSSNYNEQYF. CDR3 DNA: TGTGCCAGCAGCCAAGACAGCAGCAATTACAATGAGCAGTACTTC.

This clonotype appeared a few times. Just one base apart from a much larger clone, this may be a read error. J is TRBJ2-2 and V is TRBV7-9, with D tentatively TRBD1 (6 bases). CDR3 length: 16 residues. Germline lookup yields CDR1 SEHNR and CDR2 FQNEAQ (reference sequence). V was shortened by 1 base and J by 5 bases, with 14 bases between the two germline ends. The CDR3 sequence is CASSLEFRGVTGELFF. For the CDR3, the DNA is TGTGCCAGCAGCTTAGAGTTCAGGGGCGTGACCGGGGAGCTGTTTTTT.

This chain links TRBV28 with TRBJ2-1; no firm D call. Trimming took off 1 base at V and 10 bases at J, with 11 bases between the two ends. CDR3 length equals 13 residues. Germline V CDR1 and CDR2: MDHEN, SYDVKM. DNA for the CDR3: TGTGCCAGCAGTTTATCCCTTTTTGGAGAGCAGTTCTTC. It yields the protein CASSLSLFGEQFF.

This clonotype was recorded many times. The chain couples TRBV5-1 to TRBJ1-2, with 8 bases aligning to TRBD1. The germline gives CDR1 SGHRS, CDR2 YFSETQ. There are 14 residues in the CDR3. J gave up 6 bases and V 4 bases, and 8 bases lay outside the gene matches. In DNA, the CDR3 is TGCGCCAGCAGCCTAAGGACAGGGAGAGATGGCTACACCTTC. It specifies CASSLRTGRDGYTF.

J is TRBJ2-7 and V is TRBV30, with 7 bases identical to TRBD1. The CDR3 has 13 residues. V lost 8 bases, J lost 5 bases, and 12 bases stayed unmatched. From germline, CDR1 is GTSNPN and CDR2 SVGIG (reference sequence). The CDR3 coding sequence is TGTGCCGGAGCCGGGACAGCTAATAACGAGCAGTACTTC. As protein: CAGAGTANNEQYF. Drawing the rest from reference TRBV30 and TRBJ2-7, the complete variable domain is SQTIHQWPATLVQPVGSPLSLECTVEGTSNPNLYWYRQAAGRGLQLLFYSVGIGQISSEVPQNLSASRPQDRQFILSSKKLLLSDSGFYLCAGAGTANNEQYFGPGTRLTVT.

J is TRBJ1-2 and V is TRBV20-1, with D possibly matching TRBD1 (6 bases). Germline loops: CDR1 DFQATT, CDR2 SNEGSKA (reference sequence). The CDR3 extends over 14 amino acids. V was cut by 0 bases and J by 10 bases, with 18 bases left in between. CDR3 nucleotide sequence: TGCAGTGCTAGAGATTTTACCGAGACAGGAGACTACACCTTC. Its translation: CSARDFTETGDYTF.

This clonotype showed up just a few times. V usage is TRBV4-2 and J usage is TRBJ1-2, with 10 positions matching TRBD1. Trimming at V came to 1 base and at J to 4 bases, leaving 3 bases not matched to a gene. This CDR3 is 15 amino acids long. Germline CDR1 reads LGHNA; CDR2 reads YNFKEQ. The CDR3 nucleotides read TGTGCCAGCAGCCAAGGGCGGGACAGGGGCTATGGCTACACCTTC. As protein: CASSQGRDRGYGYTF.

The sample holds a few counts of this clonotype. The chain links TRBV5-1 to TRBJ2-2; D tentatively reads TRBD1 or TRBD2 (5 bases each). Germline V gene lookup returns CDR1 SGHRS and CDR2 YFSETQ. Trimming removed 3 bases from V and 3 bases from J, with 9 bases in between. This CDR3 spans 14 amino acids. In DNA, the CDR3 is TGCGCCAGCAGCTCCAGGGAGTACACCGGGGAGCTGTTTTTT. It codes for CASSSREYTGELFF.

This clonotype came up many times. This CDR3 is CASRMRNTEAFF. The DNA of the CDR3 is TGTGCCAGCAGGATGAGGAACACTGAAGCTTTCTTT. This rearrangement joins TRBV6-2 or TRBV6-3 to TRBJ1-1; no clear D gene. Between the trimmed V and J ends, which lost 6 bases and 1 base, there was a span of 6 bases. The CDR3 loop spans 12 amino acids. CDR1 MNHEY and CDR2 SVGEGT come from the germline V gene.

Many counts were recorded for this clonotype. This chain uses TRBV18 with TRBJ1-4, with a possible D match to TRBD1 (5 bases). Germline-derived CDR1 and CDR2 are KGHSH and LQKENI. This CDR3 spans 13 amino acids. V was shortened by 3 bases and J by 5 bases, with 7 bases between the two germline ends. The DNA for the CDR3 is TGTGCCAGCTCACCCCCAGGGAATGAAAAACTGTTTTTT. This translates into CASSPPGNEKLFF.

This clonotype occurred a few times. This CDR3 is CASSRRLAGGTDTQYF. As DNA, the CDR3 is TGTGCCAGCAGCCGGAGACTAGCGGGAGGAACAGATACGCAGTATTTT. The chain couples TRBV7-2 to TRBJ2-3; 13 bases align to TRBD2. V dropped 5 bases and J dropped 3; count of bases not matched to a gene: 5. From germline, CDR1 is SGHTA and CDR2 FQGNSA. The CDR3 is 16 residues long.

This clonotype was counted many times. The CDR3 nucleotides are TGTGCCTGGAGTTTTAGGGGGAACACTGAAGCTTTCTTT. This codes for CAWSFRGNTEAFF. V gene TRBV30 combines with J gene TRBJ1-1, with D possibly matching TRBD1 (5 bases). The CDR3 covers 13 residues. Trimming took 2 bases from V and 1 from J, leaving 8 bases between them. Per the germline V gene, CDR1 is GTSNPN and CDR2 is SVGIG (reference sequence).

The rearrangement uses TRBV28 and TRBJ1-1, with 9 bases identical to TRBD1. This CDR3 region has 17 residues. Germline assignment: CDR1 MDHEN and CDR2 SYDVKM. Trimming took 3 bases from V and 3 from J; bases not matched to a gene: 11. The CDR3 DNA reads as TGTGCCAGCAGTTTGATTGGGTGGACAGGGGACTACACTGAAGCTTTCTTT. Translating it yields CASSLIGWTGDYTEAFF.

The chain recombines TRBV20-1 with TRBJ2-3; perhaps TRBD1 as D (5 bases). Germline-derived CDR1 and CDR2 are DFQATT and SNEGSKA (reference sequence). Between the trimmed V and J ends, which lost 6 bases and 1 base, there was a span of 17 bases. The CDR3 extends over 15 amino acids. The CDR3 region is CSAPTPEGGTDTQYF. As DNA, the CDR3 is TGCAGTGCCCCTACCCCAGAAGGGGGCACAGATACGCAGTATTTT.

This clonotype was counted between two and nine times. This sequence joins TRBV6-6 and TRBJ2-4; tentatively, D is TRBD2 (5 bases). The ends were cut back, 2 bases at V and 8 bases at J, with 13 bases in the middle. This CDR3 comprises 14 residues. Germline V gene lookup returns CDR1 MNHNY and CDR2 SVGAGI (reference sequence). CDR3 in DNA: TGTGCCAGCAGTTACCGGCCCAAGGAGGACATTCAGTACTTC. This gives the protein CASSYRPKEDIQYF.

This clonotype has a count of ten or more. The CDR3 here is CASRGDRASNQPQHF. CDR3 sequence (DNA): TGTGCCAGCAGGGGGGACAGGGCCAGCAATCAGCCCCAGCATTTT. V and J are TRBV6-1 and TRBJ1-5, with 9 positions matching TRBD1. V lost 6 bases and J lost 1; bases outside the gene matches: 4. The CDR3 spans 15 residues. CDR1 and CDR2 from the germline V gene are MNHNS and SASEGT.

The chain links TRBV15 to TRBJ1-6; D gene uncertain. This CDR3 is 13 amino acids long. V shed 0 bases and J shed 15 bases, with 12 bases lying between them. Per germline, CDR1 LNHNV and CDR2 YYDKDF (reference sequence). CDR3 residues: CATSRDGGSLLHF. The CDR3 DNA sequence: TGTGCCACCAGCAGAGATGGTGGCAGCCTCCTCCACTTT.

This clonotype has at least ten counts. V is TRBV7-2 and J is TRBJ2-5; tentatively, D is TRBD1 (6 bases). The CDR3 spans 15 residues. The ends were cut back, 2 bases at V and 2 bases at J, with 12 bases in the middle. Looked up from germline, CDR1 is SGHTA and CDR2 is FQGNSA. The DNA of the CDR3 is TGTGCCAGCAGCTTACAGGGGTGGGGACAAGAGACCCAGTACTTC. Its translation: CASSLQGWGQETQYF.

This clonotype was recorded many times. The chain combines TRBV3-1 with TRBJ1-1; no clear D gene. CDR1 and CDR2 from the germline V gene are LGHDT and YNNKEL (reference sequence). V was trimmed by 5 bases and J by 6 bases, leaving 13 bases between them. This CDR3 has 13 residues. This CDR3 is CASSNDPPAEAFF. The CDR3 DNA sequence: TGTGCCAGCAGCAACGACCCCCCGGCTGAAGCTTTCTTT.

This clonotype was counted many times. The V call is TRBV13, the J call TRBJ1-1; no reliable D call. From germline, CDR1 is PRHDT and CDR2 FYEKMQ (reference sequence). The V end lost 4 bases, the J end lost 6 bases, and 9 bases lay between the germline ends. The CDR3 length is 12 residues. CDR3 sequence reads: CASSSSLPEAFF. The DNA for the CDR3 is TGTGCCAGCAGCTCATCTCTTCCTGAAGCTTTCTTT.

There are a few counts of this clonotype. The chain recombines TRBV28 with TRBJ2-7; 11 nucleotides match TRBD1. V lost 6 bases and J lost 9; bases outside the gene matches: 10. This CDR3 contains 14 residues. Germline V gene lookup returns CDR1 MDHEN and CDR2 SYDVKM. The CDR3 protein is CASSGDRGNLAQYF. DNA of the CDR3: TGTGCCAGCAGCGGGGACAGGGGGAATCTCGCGCAGTACTTC.

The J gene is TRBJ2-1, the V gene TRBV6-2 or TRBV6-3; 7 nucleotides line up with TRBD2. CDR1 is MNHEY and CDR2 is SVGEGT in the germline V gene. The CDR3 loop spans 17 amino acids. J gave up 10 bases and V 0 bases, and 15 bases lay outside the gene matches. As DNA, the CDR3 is TGTGCCAGCAGTTACTCCGCGAGCGGGATCCTCGGGGGGGAGCAGTTCTTC. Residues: CASSYSASGILGGEQFF.

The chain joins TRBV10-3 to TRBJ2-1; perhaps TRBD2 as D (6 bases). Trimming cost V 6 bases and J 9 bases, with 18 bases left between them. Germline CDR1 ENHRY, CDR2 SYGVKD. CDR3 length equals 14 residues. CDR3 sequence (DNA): TGTGCCATCAGCCACCGGGACCTGGGGGGTGAGCAGTTCTTC. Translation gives CAISHRDLGGEQFF.

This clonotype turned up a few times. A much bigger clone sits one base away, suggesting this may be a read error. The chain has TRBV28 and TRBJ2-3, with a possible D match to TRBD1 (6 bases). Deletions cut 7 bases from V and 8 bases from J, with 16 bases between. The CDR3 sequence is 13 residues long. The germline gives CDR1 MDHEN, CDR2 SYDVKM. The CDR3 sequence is CASNPQGKATQYF. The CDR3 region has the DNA TGTGCCAGCAACCCACAGGGAAAGGCTACGCAGTATTTT.

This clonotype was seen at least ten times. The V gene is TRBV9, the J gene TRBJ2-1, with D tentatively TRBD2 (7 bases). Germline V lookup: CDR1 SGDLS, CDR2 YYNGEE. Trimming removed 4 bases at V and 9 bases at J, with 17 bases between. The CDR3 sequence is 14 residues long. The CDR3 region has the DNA TGTGCCAGCAGCTACGAGGAGGGGGAGGGTGAGCAGTTCTTC. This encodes CASSYEEGEGEQFF.

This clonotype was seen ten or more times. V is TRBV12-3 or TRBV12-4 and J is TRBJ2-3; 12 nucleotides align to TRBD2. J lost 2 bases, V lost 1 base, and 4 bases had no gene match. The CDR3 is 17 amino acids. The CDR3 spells CASSLGLAGVSTDTQYF. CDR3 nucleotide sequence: TGTGCCAGCAGTTTAGGACTAGCGGGGGTTTCCACAGATACGCAGTATTTT.

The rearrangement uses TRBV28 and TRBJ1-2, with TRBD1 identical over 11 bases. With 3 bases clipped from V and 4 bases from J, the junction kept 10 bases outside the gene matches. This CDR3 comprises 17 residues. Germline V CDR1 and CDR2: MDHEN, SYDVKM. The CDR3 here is CASSLIGWTGGSYGYTF. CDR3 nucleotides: TGTGCCAGCAGTTTGATTGGGTGGACAGGGGGCAGCTATGGCTACACCTTC.

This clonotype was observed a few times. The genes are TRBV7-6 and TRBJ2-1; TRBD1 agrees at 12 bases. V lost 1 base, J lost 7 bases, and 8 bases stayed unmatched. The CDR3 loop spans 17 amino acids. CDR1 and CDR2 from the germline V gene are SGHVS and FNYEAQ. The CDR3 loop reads CASSLVGQGAGGNEQFF. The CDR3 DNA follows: TGTGCCAGCAGCTTAGTGGGACAGGGGGCTGGGGGGAATGAGCAGTTCTTC.

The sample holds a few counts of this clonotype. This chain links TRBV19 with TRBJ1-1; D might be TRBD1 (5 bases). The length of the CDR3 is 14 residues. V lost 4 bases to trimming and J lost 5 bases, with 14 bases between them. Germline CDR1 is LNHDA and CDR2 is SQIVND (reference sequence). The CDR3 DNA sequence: TGTGCCAGTAGTACCGGGGGTCGGCAAACTGAAGCTTTCTTT. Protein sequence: CASSTGGRQTEAFF. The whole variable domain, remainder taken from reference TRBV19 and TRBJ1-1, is DGGITQSPKYLFRKEGQNVTLSCEQNLNHDAMYWYRQDPGQGLRLIYYSQIVNDFQKGDIAEGYSVSREKKESFPLTVTSAQKNPTAFYLCASSTGGRQTEAFFGQGTRLTVV.

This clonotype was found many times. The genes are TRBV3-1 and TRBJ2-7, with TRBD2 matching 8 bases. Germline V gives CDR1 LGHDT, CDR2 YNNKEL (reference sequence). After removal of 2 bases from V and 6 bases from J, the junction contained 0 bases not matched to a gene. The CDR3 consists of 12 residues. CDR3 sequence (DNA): TGTGCCAGCAGCCAAAGCGGGGGCGAGCAGTACTTC. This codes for CASSQSGGEQYF.

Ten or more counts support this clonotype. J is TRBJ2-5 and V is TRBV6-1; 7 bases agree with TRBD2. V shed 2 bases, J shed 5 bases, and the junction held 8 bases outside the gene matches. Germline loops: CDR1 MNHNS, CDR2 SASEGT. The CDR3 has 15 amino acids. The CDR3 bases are TGTGCCAGCAGTGAATCTGGCGGGGGAGGGGAGACCCAGTACTTC. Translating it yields CASSESGGGGETQYF.

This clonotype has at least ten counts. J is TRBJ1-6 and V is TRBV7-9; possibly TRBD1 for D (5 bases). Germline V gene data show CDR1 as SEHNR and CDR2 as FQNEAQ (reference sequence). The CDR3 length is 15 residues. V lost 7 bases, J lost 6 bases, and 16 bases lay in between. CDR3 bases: TGTGCCAGCACCGGGGCTACAGCACCTAATTCACCCCTCCACTTT. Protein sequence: CASTGATAPNSPLHF.